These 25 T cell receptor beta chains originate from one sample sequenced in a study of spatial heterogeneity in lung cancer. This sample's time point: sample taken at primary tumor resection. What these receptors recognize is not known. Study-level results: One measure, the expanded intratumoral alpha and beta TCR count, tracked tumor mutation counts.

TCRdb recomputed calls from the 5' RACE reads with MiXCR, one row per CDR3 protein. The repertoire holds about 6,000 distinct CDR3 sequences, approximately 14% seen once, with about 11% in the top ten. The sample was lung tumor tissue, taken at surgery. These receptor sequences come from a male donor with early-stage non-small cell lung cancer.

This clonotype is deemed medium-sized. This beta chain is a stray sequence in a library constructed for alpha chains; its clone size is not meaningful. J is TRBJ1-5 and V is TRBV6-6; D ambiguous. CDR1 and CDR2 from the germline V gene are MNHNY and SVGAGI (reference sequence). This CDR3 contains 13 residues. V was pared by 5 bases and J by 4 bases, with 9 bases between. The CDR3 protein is CASSVGRNQPQHF. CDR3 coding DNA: TGTGCCAGCAGTGTCGGTCGAAATCAGCCCCAGCATTTT.

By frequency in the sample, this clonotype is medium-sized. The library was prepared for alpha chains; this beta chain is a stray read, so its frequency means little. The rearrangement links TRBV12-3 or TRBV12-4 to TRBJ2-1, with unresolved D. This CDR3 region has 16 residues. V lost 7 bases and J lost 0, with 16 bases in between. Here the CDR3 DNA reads TGTGCCAGCATCGCCGGAAGGCTAAGCTCCTACAATGAGCAGTTCTTC. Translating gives CASIAGRLSSYNEQFF.

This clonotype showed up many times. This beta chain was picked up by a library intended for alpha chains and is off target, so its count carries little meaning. The CDR3: CSAPLREAGKYNEQFF. The CDR3 nucleotides are TGCAGTGCCCCCCTGCGGGAAGCGGGGAAATACAATGAGCAGTTCTTC. This chain joins TRBV20-1 and TRBJ2-1, with 7 bases aligning to TRBD2. CDR3 length: 16 amino acids. Trimming cost V 6 bases and J 4 bases; bases outside gene matches: 15. Germline V gives CDR1 DFQATT, CDR2 SNEGSKA (reference sequence).

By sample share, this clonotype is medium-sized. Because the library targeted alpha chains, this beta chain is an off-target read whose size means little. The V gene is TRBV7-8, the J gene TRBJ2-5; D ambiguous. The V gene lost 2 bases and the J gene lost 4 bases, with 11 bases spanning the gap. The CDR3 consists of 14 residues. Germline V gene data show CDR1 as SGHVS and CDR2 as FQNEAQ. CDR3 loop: CASSLHTRSETQYF. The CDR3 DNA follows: TGTGCCAGCAGCTTACACACGAGGTCAGAGACCCAGTACTTC.

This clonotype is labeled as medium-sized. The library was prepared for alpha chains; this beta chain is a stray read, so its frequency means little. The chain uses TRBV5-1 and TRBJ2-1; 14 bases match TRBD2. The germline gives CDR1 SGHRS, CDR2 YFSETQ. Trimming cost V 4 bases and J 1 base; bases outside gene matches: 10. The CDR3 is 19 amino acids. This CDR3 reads CASSPDQGLAGESYNEQFF. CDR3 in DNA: TGCGCCAGCAGCCCGGACCAGGGACTAGCGGGAGAATCCTACAATGAGCAGTTCTTC.

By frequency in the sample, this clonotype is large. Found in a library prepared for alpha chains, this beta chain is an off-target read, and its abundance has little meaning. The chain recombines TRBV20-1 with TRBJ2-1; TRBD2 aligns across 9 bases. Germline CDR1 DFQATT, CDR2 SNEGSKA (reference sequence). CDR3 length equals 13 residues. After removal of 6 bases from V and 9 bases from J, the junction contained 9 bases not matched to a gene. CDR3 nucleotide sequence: TGCAGTGCGACGTTAGCGGGAGCAGGTGAGCAGTTCTTC. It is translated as CSATLAGAGEQFF.

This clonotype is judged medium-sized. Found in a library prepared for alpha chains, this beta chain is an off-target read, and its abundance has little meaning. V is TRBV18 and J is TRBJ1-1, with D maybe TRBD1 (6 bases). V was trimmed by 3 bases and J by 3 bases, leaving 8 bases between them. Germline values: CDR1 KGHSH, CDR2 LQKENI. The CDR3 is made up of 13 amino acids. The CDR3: CASSPQGYTEAFF. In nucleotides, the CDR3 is TGTGCCAGCTCACCTCAGGGGTACACTGAAGCTTTCTTT.

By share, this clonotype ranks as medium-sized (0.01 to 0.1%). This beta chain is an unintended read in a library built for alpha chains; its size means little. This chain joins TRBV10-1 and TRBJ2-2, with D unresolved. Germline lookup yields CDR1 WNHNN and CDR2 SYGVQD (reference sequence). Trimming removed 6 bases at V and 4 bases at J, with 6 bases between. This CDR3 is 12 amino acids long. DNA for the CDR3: TGCGCCAGCAGGAGTGGCACCGGGGAGCTGTTTTTT. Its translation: CASRSGTGELFF.

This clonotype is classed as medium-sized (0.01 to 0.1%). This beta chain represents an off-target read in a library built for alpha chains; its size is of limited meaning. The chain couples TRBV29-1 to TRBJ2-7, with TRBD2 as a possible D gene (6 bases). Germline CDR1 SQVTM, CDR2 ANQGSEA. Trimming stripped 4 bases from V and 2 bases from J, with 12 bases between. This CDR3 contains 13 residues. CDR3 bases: TGCAGCGTTGTAGGACTATTCACCTACGAGCAGTACTTC. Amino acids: CSVVGLFTYEQYF.

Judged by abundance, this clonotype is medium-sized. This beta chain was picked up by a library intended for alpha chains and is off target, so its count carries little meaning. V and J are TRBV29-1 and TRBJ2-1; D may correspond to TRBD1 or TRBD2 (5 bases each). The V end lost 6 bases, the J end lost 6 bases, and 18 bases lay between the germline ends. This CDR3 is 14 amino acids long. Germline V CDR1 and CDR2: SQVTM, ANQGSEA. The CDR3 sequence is CSVIASLGVNEQFF. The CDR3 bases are TGCAGCGTAATTGCTTCGTTGGGGGTCAATGAGCAGTTCTTC.

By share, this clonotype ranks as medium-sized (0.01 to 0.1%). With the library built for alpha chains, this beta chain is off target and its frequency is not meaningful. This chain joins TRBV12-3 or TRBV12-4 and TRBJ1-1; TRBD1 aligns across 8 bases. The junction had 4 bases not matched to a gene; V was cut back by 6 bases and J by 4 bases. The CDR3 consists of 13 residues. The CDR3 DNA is TGTGCCAGCAGACTGACAGGGGCCACTGAAGCTTTCTTT. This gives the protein CASRLTGATEAFF.

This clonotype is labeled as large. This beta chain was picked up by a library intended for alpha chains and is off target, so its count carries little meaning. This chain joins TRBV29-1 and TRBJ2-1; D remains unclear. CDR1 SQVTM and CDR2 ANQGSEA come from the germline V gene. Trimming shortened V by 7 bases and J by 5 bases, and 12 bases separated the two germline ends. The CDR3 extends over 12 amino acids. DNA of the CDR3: TGCAGCGGGACCACAGTAGACAATGAGCAGTTCTTC. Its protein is CSGTTVDNEQFF.

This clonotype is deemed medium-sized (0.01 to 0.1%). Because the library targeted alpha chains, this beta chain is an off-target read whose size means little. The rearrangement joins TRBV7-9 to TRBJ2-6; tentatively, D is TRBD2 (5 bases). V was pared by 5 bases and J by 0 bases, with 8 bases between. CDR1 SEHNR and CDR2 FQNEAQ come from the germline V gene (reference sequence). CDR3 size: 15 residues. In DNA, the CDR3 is TGTGCCAGCAGCCCCACTAGCTCTGGGGCCAACGTCCTGACTTTC. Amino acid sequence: CASSPTSSGANVLTF. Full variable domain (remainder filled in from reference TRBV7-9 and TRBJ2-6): DTGVSQNPRHKITKRGQNVTFRCDPISEHNRLYWYRQTLGQGPEFLTYFQNEAQLEKSRLLSDRFSAERPKGSFSTLEIQRTEQGDSAMYLCASSPTSSGANVLTFGAGSRLTVL.

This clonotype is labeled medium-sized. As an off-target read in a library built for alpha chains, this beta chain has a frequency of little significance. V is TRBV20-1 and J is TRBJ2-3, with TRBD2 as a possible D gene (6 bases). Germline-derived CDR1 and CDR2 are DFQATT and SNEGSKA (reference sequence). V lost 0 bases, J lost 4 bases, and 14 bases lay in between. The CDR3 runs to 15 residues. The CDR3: CSARDNREIADTQYF. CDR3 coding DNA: TGCAGTGCTAGAGATAACCGGGAGATCGCAGATACGCAGTATTTT.

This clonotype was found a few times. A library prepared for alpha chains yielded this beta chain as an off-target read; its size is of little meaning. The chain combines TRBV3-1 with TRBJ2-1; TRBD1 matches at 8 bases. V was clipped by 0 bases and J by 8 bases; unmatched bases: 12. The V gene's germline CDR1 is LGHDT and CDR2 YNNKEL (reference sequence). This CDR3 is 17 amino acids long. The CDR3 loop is CASSQDMGRGLWDEQFF. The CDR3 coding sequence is TGTGCCAGCAGCCAAGATATGGGCAGGGGGCTCTGGGATGAGCAGTTCTTC.

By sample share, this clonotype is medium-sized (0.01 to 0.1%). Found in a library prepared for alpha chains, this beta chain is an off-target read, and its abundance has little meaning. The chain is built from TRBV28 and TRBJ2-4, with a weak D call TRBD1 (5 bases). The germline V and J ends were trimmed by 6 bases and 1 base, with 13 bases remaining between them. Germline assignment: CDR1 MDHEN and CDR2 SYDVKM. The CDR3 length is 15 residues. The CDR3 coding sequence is TGTGCCAGCAGCAGACAGCCCCTCGCCAAAAACATTCAGTACTTC. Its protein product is CASSRQPLAKNIQYF.

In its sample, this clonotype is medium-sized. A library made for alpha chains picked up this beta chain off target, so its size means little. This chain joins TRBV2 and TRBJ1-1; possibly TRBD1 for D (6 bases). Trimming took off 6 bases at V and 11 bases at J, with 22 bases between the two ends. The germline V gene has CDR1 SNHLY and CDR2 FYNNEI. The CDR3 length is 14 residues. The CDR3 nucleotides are TGTGCCAGCAGGGATACTGTGGCGGGGGGCCACGCTTTCTTT. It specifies CASRDTVAGGHAFF.

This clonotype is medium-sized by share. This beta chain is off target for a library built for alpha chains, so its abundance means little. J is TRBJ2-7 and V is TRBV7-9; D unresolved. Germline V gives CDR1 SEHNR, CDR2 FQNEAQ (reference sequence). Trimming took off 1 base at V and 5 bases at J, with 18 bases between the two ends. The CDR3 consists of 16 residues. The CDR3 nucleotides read TGTGCCAGCAGCTTAGGTTTTCGAACGGGCCCCAACGAGCAGTACTTC. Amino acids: CASSLGFRTGPNEQYF.

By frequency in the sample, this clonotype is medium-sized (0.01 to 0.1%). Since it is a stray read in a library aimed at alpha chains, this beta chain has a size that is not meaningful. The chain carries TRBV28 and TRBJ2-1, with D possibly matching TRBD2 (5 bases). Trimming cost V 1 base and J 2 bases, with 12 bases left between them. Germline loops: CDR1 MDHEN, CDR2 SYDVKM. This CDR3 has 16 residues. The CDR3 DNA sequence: TGTGCCAGCAGTTTATCACTCGGGGTAACCTACAATGAGCAGTTCTTC. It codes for CASSLSLGVTYNEQFF. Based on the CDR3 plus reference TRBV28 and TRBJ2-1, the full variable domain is DVKVTQSSRYLVKRTGEKVFLECVQDMDHENMFWYRQDPGLGLRLIYFSYDVKMKEKGDIPEGYSVSREKKERFSLILESASTNQTSMYLCASSLSLGVTYNEQFFGPGTRLTVL.

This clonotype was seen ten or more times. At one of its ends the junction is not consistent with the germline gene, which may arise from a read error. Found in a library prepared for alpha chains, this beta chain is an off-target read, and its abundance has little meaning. Here the CDR3 DNA reads TGTGCCAGCAGTTTAGAAGCCCCCAATGAGCAGTTCTTC. Amino acid sequence: CASSLEAPNEQFF. The chain is built from TRBV7-2 and TRBJ2-1; no firm D call. Germline-derived CDR1 and CDR2 are SGHTA and FQGNSA. CDR3 length: 13 residues.

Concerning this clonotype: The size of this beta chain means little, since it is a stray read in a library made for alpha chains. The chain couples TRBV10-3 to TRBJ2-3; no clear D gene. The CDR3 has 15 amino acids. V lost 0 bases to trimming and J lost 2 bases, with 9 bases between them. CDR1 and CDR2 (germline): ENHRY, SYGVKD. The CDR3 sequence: CAISESSRNTDTQYF. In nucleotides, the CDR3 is TGTGCCATCAGTGAGTCTTCGAGGAACACAGATACGCAGTATTTT.

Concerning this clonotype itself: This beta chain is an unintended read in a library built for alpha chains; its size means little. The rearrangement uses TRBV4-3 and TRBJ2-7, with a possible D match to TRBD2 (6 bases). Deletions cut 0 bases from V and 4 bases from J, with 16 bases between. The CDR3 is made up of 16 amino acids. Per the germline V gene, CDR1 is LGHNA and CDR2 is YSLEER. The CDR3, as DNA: TGCGCCAGCAGCCAAGAATGGAGGGGTTCGATGTACGAGCAGTACTTC. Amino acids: CASSQEWRGSMYEQYF.

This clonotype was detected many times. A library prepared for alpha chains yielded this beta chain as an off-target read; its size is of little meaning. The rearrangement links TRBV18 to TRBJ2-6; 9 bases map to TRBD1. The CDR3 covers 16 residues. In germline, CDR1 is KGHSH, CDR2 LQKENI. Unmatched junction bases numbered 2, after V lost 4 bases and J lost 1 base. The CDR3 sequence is CASSRDRVSGANVLTF. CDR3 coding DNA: TGTGCCAGCTCACGGGACAGGGTGTCTGGGGCCAACGTCCTGACTTTC.

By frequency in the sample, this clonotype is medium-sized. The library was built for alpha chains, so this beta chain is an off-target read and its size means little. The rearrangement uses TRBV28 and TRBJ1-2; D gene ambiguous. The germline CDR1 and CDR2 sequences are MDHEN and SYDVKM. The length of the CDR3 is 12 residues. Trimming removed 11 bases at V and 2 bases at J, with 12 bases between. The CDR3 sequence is CAGRGQNYGYTF. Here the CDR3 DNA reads TGTGCCGGTCGAGGGCAGAACTATGGCTACACCTTC.

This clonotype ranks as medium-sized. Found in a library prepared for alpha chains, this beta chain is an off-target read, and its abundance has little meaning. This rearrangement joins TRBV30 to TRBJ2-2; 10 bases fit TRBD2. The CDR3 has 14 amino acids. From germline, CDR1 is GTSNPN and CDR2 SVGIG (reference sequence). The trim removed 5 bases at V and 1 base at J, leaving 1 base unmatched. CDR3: CAWGTSVNTGELFF. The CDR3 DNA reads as TGTGCCTGGGGGACTAGCGTGAACACCGGGGAGCTGTTTTTT.